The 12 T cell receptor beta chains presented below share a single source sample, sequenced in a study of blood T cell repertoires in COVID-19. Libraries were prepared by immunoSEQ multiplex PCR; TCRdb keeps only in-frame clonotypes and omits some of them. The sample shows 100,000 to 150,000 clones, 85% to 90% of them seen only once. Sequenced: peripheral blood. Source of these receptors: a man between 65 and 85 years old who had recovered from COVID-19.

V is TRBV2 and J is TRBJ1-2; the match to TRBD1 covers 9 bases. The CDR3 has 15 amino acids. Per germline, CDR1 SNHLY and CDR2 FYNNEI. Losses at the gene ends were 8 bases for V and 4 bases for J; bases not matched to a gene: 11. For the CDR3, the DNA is TGTGCCAGCGCCTCCGGGACAGGGTCCTTCTATGGCTACACCTTC. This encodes CASASGTGSFYGYTF.

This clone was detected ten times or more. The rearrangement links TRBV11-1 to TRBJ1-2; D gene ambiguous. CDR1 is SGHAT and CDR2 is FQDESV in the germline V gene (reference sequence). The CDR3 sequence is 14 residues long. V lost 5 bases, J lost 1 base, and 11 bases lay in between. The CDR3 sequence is CASSPSGLNYGYTF. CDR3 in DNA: TGTGCCAGCAGCCCGTCCGGACTTAACTATGGCTACACCTTC.

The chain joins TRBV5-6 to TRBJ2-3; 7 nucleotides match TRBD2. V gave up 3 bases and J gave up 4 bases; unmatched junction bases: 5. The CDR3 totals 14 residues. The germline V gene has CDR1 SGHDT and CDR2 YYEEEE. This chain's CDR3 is CASSSALAPDTQYF. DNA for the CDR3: TGTGCCAGCAGCTCTGCACTAGCGCCAGATACGCAGTATTTT.

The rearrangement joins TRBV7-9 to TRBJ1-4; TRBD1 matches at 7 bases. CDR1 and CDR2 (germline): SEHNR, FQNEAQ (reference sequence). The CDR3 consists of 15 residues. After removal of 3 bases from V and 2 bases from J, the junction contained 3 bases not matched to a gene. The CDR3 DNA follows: TGTGCCAGCAGCTTTGGGGGACAGACTAATGAAAAACTGTTTTTT. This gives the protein CASSFGGQTNEKLFF.

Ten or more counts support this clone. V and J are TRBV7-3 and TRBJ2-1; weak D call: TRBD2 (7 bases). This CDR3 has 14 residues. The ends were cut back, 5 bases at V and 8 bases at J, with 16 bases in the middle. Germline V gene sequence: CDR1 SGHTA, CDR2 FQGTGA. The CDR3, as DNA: TGTGCCAGCAGCCCAGGGGCGACTAGCTATGAGCAGTTCTTC. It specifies CASSPGATSYEQFF.

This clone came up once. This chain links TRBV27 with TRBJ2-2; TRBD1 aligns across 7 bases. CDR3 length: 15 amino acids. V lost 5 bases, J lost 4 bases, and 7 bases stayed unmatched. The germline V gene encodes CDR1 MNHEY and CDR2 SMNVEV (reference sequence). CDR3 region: CASSPKTGFTGELFF. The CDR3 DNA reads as TGTGCCAGCAGTCCCAAGACAGGGTTCACCGGGGAGCTGTTTTTT.

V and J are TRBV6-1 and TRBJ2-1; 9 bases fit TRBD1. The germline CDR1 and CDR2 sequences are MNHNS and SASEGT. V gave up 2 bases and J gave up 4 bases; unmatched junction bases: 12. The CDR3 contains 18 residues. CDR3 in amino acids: CASSERVSGTGLYNEQFF. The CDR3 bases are TGTGCCAGCAGTGAACGGGTGTCGGGGACAGGGTTGTACAATGAGCAGTTCTTC.

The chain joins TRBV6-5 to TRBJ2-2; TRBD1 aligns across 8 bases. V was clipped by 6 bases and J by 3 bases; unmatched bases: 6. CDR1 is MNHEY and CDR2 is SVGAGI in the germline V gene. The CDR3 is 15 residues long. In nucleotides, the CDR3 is TGTGCCAGCAGGGGGGGACAGGTGGACACCGGGGAGCTGTTTTTT. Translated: CASRGGQVDTGELFF.

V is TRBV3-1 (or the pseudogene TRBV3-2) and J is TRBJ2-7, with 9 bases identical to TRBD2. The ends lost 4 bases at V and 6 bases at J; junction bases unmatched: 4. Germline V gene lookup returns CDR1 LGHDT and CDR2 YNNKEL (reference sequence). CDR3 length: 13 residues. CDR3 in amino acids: CASSPLTSGEQYF. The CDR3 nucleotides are TGTGCCAGCAGCCCCTTGACTAGCGGCGAGCAGTACTTC.

CDR3 protein: CASTKDSLQETQYF. The DNA for the CDR3 is TGTGCCAGCACAAAGGACAGTTTGCAAGAGACCCAGTACTTC. The rearrangement joins TRBV2 to TRBJ2-5, with D possibly TRBD1 on 6 matching bases. CDR1 and CDR2 (germline): SNHLY, FYNNEI. CDR3 length: 14 residues. V lost 7 bases and J 2 bases, leaving 14 bases between the germline ends.

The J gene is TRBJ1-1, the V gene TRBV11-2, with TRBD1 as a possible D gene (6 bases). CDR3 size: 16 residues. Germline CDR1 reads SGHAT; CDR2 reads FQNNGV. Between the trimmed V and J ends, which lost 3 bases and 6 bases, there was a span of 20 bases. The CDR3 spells CASSFAIQGRNAEAFF. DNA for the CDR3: TGTGCCAGCAGCTTCGCCATACAGGGAAGAAATGCTGAAGCTTTCTTT. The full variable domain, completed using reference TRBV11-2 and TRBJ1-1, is EAGVAQSPRYKIIEKRQSVAFWCNPISGHATLYWYQQILGQGPKLLIQFQNNGVVDDSQLPKDRFSAERLKGVDSTLKIQPAKLEDSAVYLCASSFAIQGRNAEAFFGQGTRLTVV.

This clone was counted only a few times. The CDR3 DNA reads TGTGCCAGCAGCTTACTGGGGGGTTTCACAGATACGCAGTATTTT. Amino acids: CASSLLGGFTDTQYF. The chain couples TRBV7-8 to TRBJ2-3, with a tentative D call TRBD2 (6 bases). V lost 2 bases, J lost 2 bases, and 11 bases lay in between. Germline CDR1 reads SGHVS; CDR2 reads FQNEAQ. The CDR3 is 15 amino acids.